Here is one T cell receptor (beta chain) with its context. This record comes from a study of OX40 agonist ivuxolimab in advanced cancers. Looked up from germline, CDR1 is LNHNV and CDR2 is YYDKDF (reference sequence). V was pared by 0 bases and J by 0 bases, with 15 bases between. The CDR3 has 18 residues. Some clones are missing from TCRdb's copy, which holds only in-frame ones; the method was immunoSEQ multiplex PCR. The table has over 60,000 clones, over 80% seen once; the top ten hold around 1.7%. The TCR sequence derives from an adult with an advanced solid tumor such as melanoma, head and neck, liver or kidney cancer. The genes are TRBV15 and TRBJ2-1; D call uncertain. This material consisted of CD4+ or CD8+ T cells sorted from blood, taken in a trial of the OX40 agonist ivuxolimab. CDR3: CATSRELGGSSSYNEQFF. In nucleotides, the CDR3 is TGTGCCACCAGCAGAGAATTGGGCGGTTCTAGCTCCTACAATGAGCAGTTCTTC.